These 31 T cell receptor beta chains share one sample of origin, sequenced in a study of early T cells in non-severe SARS-CoV-2 infection. TCRdb re-derived calls from the 5' RACE reads in MiXCR, one entry per CDR3 protein. This repertoire shows around 44,000 distinct CDR3 sequences, roughly 6.1% found once; its top ten account for less than 25%. The input for sequencing was whole blood, taken at baseline. Receptor source: an adult who was a healthcare worker with PCR-confirmed SARS-CoV-2 infection or an uninfected control (not recorded which).

This clonotype was counted a few times. The CDR3 loop reads CAISDGADTQYF. The CDR3 nucleotides are TGTGCCATCAGTGACGGGGCCGATACGCAGTATTTT. This sequence joins TRBV10-3 and TRBJ2-3; D is tentatively TRBD1 or TRBD2 (5 bases each). Germline V gene sequence: CDR1 ENHRY, CDR2 SYGVKD. The CDR3 spans 12 residues. V was cut by 3 bases and J by 6 bases, with 7 bases left in between.

This clonotype was picked up many times. This chain uses TRBV12-3 or TRBV12-4 with TRBJ2-1; 11 nucleotides match TRBD2. This CDR3 is 15 amino acids long. V lost 3 bases, J lost 7 bases, and 5 bases stayed unmatched. Here the CDR3 DNA reads TGTGCCAGCAGTTTGATGGGACTAGCGGAAAATGAGCAGTTCTTC. Translating it yields CASSLMGLAENEQFF.

The genes are TRBV6-2 or TRBV6-3 and TRBJ2-1; 9 positions agree with TRBD2. The germline V gene has CDR1 MNHEY and CDR2 SVGEGT. The CDR3 has 17 amino acids. V trimming: 0 bases; J trimming: 7 bases; junction bases outside the gene matches: 10. DNA for the CDR3: TGTGCCAGCAGTTACTCGCAGGGGATGAGCGGGAGGAATGAGCAGTTCTTC. The encoded protein is CASSYSQGMSGRNEQFF.

J is TRBJ1-1 and V is TRBV10-2; a weak D match, TRBD1 (5 bases). The CDR3 is 17 residues long. Germline values: CDR1 WSHSY, CDR2 SAAADI. CDR3 in amino acids: CAAVRGAEGLGNTEAFF. DNA for the CDR3: TGCGCAGCAGTGAGAGGAGCTGAGGGGCTGGGGAACACTGAAGCTTTCTTT.

For this clonotype: One junction end does not reproduce the germline sequence, and a read error may be involved. DNA for the CDR3: TGTGCTAGCAGCTTAAATACAGGGGCCTCCTACGAGCAGTACTTC. It codes for CASSLNTGASYEQYF. The chain combines TRBV7-7 with TRBJ2-7; 7 nucleotides align to TRBD1. Germline assignment: CDR1 SSHAT and CDR2 FNYEAQ (reference sequence). The CDR3 spans 15 residues. Combining the CDR3 with reference TRBV7-7 and TRBJ2-7 gives the whole variable domain GAGVSQSPRYKVTKRGQDVTLRCDPISSHATLYWYQQALGQGPEFLTYFNYEAQPDKSGLPSDRFSAERPEGSISTLTIQRTEQRDSAMYRCASSLNTGASYEQYFGPGTRLTVT.

This clonotype was seen a few times. This CDR3 reads CATSGPGGLDTEAFF. CDR3 DNA: TGTGCCACCAGTGGCCCAGGGGGCCTGGACACTGAAGCTTTCTTT. The chain employs TRBV24-1 and TRBJ1-1; 8 nucleotides agree with TRBD1. The junction had 7 bases not matched to a gene; V was cut back by 5 bases and J by 3 bases. CDR3 length: 15 residues. Germline CDR1 and CDR2: KGHDR and SFDVKD.

V and J are TRBV7-9 and TRBJ1-2; a possible D gene is TRBD1 (6 bases). CDR1 is SEHNR and CDR2 is FQNEAQ in the germline V gene (reference sequence). The V end was cut by 5 bases, the J end by 5 bases, with 21 bases between. CDR3 length: 16 amino acids. CDR3 residues: CASSPHSMTGGYGYTF. The CDR3 DNA follows: TGTGCCAGCAGCCCCCACTCGATGACAGGCGGGTATGGCTACACCTTC.

The chain has TRBV7-2 and TRBJ2-3; maybe TRBD2 (6 bases). Trimming left V 2 bases short and J 6 bases short, with 15 bases between. This CDR3 contains 15 residues. CDR1 is SGHTA and CDR2 is FQGNSA in the germline V gene. Written as DNA, the CDR3 is TGTGCCAGCAGCTTACGCCGGGTTGGGGGGGATACGCAGTATTTT. It is translated as CASSLRRVGGDTQYF.

This sequence joins TRBV28 and TRBJ2-1; no reliable D call. Germline values: CDR1 MDHEN, CDR2 SYDVKM. V lost 6 bases and J 6 bases, leaving 9 bases between the germline ends. The CDR3 is 12 residues long. The CDR3 DNA sequence: TGTGCCAGCAGCTTCTCGCGCAATGAGCAGTTCTTC. Translation gives CASSFSRNEQFF.

This clonotype was counted ten times or more. The chain uses TRBV18 and TRBJ2-7; D is ambiguous. This CDR3 region has 15 residues. CDR1 and CDR2 from the germline V gene are KGHSH and LQKENI. Between the trimmed V and J ends, which lost 5 bases and 3 bases, there was a span of 17 bases. In DNA, the CDR3 is TGTGCCAGCTCAAATTTTGGGAATCCAGTCTACGAGCAGTACTTC. This translates into CASSNFGNPVYEQYF.

This clonotype was seen a handful of times. The V and J genes are TRBV29-1 and TRBJ2-3; D call uncertain. This CDR3 has 13 amino acids. V was clipped by 2 bases and J by 4 bases, with 10 bases between them. The germline V gene encodes CDR1 SQVTM and CDR2 ANQGSEA. CDR3 residues: CSVESHYPDTQYF. CDR3 nucleotide sequence: TGCAGCGTTGAAAGTCATTACCCAGATACGCAGTATTTT.

The rearrangement links TRBV7-2 to TRBJ1-5; no firm D call. V was trimmed by 3 bases and J by 2 bases, leaving 11 bases between them. The CDR3 contains 15 residues. Germline CDR1 and CDR2: SGHTA and FQGNSA. The CDR3 DNA reads TGTGCCAGCAGCTTGTTTGCGGACGGCAATCAGCCCCAGCATTTT. Its translation is CASSLFADGNQPQHF.

This sequence joins TRBV3-1 and TRBJ2-5; no clear D. Germline values: CDR1 LGHDT, CDR2 YNNKEL (reference sequence). This CDR3 is built from 12 residues. The V and J ends lost 0 bases and 5 bases respectively, with 4 bases between them. CDR3 residues: CASSQDIETQYF. In nucleotides, the CDR3 is TGTGCCAGCAGCCAAGATATCGAGACCCAGTACTTC.

There are many counts of this clonotype. V gene TRBV2 combines with J gene TRBJ1-1; D is ambiguous. This CDR3 contains 14 residues. Germline values: CDR1 SNHLY, CDR2 FYNNEI. V was trimmed by 4 bases and J by 5 bases, leaving 14 bases between them. The CDR3 loop is CASSAFGSLTEAFF. CDR3 nucleotide sequence: TGTGCCAGCAGTGCGTTCGGCAGTCTTACTGAAGCTTTCTTT.

This clonotype was seen more than once but under ten times. This chain joins TRBV19 and TRBJ2-3; 9 nucleotides line up with TRBD1. The ends lost 7 bases at V and 2 bases at J; junction bases unmatched: 7. Germline CDR1 reads LNHDA; CDR2 reads SQIVND (reference sequence). The CDR3 loop spans 15 amino acids. DNA of the CDR3: TGTGCCAGTACCTCGGGACAGGGATACACAGATACGCAGTATTTT. Protein sequence: CASTSGQGYTDTQYF.

This clonotype has ten or more counts. The DNA of the CDR3 is TGTGCCAGCAGCTCCGGTGTGACAGGGGGACGAAACACCATATATTTT. Protein sequence: CASSSGVTGGRNTIYF. This chain joins TRBV11-2 and TRBJ1-3; 9 bases fit TRBD1. J gave up 5 bases and V 4 bases, and 9 bases lay outside the gene matches. Germline V lookup: CDR1 SGHAT, CDR2 FQNNGV. This CDR3 has 16 amino acids.

There are a few counts of this clonotype. The chain joins TRBV20-1 to TRBJ2-7; TRBD2 agrees at 8 bases. The CDR3 contains 12 residues. The trim removed 7 bases at V and 5 bases at J, leaving 7 bases unmatched. The V gene's germline CDR1 is DFQATT and CDR2 SNEGSKA (reference sequence). CDR3 DNA: TGCAGTGTCACTAGCGGAGGGGACGAGCAGTACTTC. Translating it yields CSVTSGGDEQYF.

At least ten counts were recorded for this clonotype. The chain has TRBV14 and TRBJ1-6; D unresolved. The CDR3 totals 15 residues. Germline assignment: CDR1 SGHDN and CDR2 FVKESK. V shed 0 bases and J shed 10 bases, with 13 bases lying between them. The CDR3 bases are TGTGCCAGCAGCCAAGATTACGGAGCTAGGTCACCCCTCCACTTT. Protein product: CASSQDYGARSPLHF.

This clonotype has just a few counts. Compared with germline, one end of the junction differs, possibly owing to a read error. Written as DNA, the CDR3 is TGTGCCAGCTCGCTCGACAGGACCTCCCACGAGCAGTACTTC. Translating it yields CASSLDRTSHEQYF. The genes are TRBV18 and TRBJ2-7, with a tentative D call TRBD1 (6 bases). Germline V gene sequence: CDR1 KGHSH, CDR2 LQKENI. This CDR3 contains 14 residues.

The CDR3 sequence: CATWDRGYSNQPQHF. As DNA, the CDR3 is TGTGCCACCTGGGACAGGGGCTATAGCAATCAGCCCCAGCATTTT. This chain joins TRBV19 and TRBJ1-5; 10 bases agree with TRBD1. With 10 bases clipped from V and 0 bases from J, the junction kept 6 bases outside the gene matches. This CDR3 comprises 15 residues. Germline lookup yields CDR1 LNHDA and CDR2 SQIVND (reference sequence).

This clonotype was seen many times. This chain links TRBV10-3 with TRBJ2-5, with D possibly matching TRBD1 (5 bases). Germline V gene data show CDR1 as ENHRY and CDR2 as SYGVKD. This CDR3 has 15 residues. V lost 1 base, J lost 2 bases, and 11 bases lay in between. The CDR3 reads CAISEWAGLQETQYF. CDR3 sequence (DNA): TGTGCCATCAGTGAGTGGGCAGGGCTTCAAGAGACCCAGTACTTC.

This clonotype was observed at least ten times. The chain uses TRBV20-1 and TRBJ2-3; 9 positions match TRBD2. The germline gives CDR1 DFQATT, CDR2 SNEGSKA (reference sequence). CDR3 size: 16 residues. Trimming at V came to 4 bases and at J to 2 bases, leaving 10 bases not matched to a gene. The CDR3 loop reads CSATSFSGRITDTQYF. The DNA for the CDR3 is TGCAGTGCTACCTCCTTTAGCGGGAGAATCACAGATACGCAGTATTTT.

This clonotype has a count of ten or more. J is TRBJ2-7 and V is TRBV11-2; weak D call: TRBD2 (6 bases). Deletions cut 1 base from V and 9 bases from J, with 13 bases between. Germline V gene lookup returns CDR1 SGHAT and CDR2 FQNNGV. This CDR3 is 13 amino acids long. The CDR3 region has the DNA TGTGCCAGCAGCTTAGGGCTTGCGGGGCTGCAGTACTTC. This encodes CASSLGLAGLQYF.

This clonotype was picked up many times. The chain uses TRBV20-1 and TRBJ2-3; 9 bases agree with TRBD2. Trimming took 8 bases from V and 5 from J; bases not matched to a gene: 17. CDR1 is DFQATT, CDR2 SNEGSKA, per germline (reference sequence). This CDR3 is 16 amino acids long. For the CDR3, the DNA is TGCAGTCCGCAAGAAGGGACTAGCTCCCGGAAAGATACGCAGTATTTT. Amino acid sequence: CSPQEGTSSRKDTQYF.

This clonotype was counted many times. The chain employs TRBV5-6 and TRBJ2-1; D is uncertain. This CDR3 is built from 15 residues. CDR1 is SGHDT, CDR2 YYEEEE, per germline. The germline V and J ends were trimmed by 0 bases and 2 bases, with 9 bases remaining between them. In nucleotides, the CDR3 is TGTGCCAGCAGCTTGGGATTCCACGCCTACAATGAGCAGTTCTTC. Amino acids: CASSLGFHAYNEQFF.

This clonotype was seen many times. The chain recombines TRBV5-4 with TRBJ1-1; 8 nucleotides agree with TRBD1. CDR1 is SGHNT and CDR2 is YYREEE in the germline V gene (reference sequence). The J segment lost 3 bases and the V segment lost 4 bases, leaving 5 bases of the junction unmatched. The CDR3 length is 14 residues. The CDR3 DNA is TGTGCCAGCAGCAAGGACAGGGCGGACACTGAAGCTTTCTTT. Amino acid sequence: CASSKDRADTEAFF.

The chain joins TRBV6-2 or TRBV6-3 to TRBJ2-3; no clear D. The germline gives CDR1 MNHEY, CDR2 SVGEGT. V dropped 5 bases and J dropped 2 bases, with 2 bases sitting between them. The CDR3 runs to 11 residues. The CDR3 protein is CASSNTDTQYF. The CDR3 nucleotides read TGTGCCAGCAGTAACACAGATACGCAGTATTTT.

This clonotype was seen at least ten times. J is TRBJ1-1 and V is TRBV7-9; tentatively, D is TRBD1 (5 bases). Between the trimmed V and J ends, which lost 0 bases and 10 bases, there was a span of 15 bases. Germline CDR1 and CDR2: SEHNR and FQNEAQ (reference sequence). The CDR3 contains 14 residues. The CDR3 is CASSLAGTLTGAFF. DNA for the CDR3: TGTGCCAGCAGCTTAGCGGGGACTCTCACGGGAGCTTTCTTT. The full variable domain, completed using reference TRBV7-9 and TRBJ1-1, is DTGVSQNPRHKITKRGQNVTFRCDPISEHNRLYWYRQTLGQGPEFLTYFQNEAQLEKSRLLSDRFSAERPKGSFSTLEIQRTEQGDSAMYLCASSLAGTLTGAFFGQGTRLTVV.

This sequence joins TRBV9 and TRBJ2-2; D perhaps matches TRBD1 (6 bases). This CDR3 has 15 amino acids. Trimming took 2 bases from V and 1 from J, leaving 9 bases between them. The germline gives CDR1 SGDLS, CDR2 YYNGEE. The CDR3 DNA is TGTGCCAGCAGCGTGGGACACCTGAACACCGGGGAGCTGTTTTTT. It translates to CASSVGHLNTGELFF.

Comment on this clonotype: One junction end does not reproduce the germline sequence, and a read error may be involved. The chain uses TRBV20-1 and TRBJ2-7; weak D call: TRBD2 (6 bases). The CDR3 is 13 residues long. CDR1 and CDR2 from the germline V gene are DFQATT and SNEGSKA (reference sequence). In DNA form, the CDR3 reads TGCAGTGCTAGAGGGAGGGAACCCTACGATCAGTACTTC. Protein sequence: CSARGREPYDQYF.

This clonotype occurred many times. This rearrangement joins TRBV7-9 to TRBJ2-1, with D possibly being TRBD2 (5 bases). V dropped 5 bases and J dropped 6 bases, with 14 bases sitting between them. The CDR3 loop spans 14 amino acids. CDR1 and CDR2 (germline): SEHNR, FQNEAQ (reference sequence). As DNA, the CDR3 is TGTGCCAGCAGCCCTTGGGAGAAAGGCAATGAGCAGTTCTTC. The encoded protein is CASSPWEKGNEQFF. The full variable domain, its missing parts supplied by reference TRBV7-9 and TRBJ2-1, is DTGVSQNPRHKITKRGQNVTFRCDPISEHNRLYWYRQTLGQGPEFLTYFQNEAQLEKSRLLSDRFSAERPKGSFSTLEIQRTEQGDSAMYLCASSPWEKGNEQFFGPGTRLTVL.